These T cell receptor beta chains were read from a single sample in a study of control samples from healthy donors and cancer patients. Some clones are missing from TCRdb's copy, which holds only in-frame ones; the method was immunoSEQ multiplex PCR. The sample lists 150,000 to 200,000 clones, 80% to 95% occurring once. The specimen sequenced was blood. These TCRs come from a man aged 18-30 years in good health. Both conserved end residues are part of each CDR3. The D gene is left open where the match is weak. Size tells how often a clone was seen (once, few, many) or the class of an expanded clone, and some rows leave it out.

>few|TRBJ2-5|TRBD2|TRBV30|14
CAWSVGGGGETQYF
TGTGCCTGGAGTGTAGGCGGGGGTGGAGAGACCCAGTACTTC
>NA|TRBJ2-5|TRBD1|TRBV6-5|15
CASSYDRGRRETQYF
TGTGCCAGCAGTTACGACAGGGGGCGCAGAGAGACCCAGTACTTC
>NA|TRBJ2-1|TRBD2|TRBV9|15
CASSVVTGGQNEQFF
TGTGCCAGCAGCGTCGTCACGGGGGGGCAGAATGAGCAGTTCTTC
>NA|TRBJ1-6|TRBD1|TRBV30|18
CAWRGGTGLMGSNSPLHF
TGTGCCTGGCGCGGCGGGACAGGCCTTATGGGTAGTAATTCACCCCTCCACTTT
>NA|TRBJ2-3|TRBD2|TRBV6-5|14
CATGETSFPDTQYF
TGTGCCACCGGCGAGACTAGCTTTCCAGATACGCAGTATTTT
>NA|TRBJ2-3|NA|TRBV6-1|14
CASSEVGRTDTQYF
TGTGCCAGCAGTGAAGTAGGGCGCACAGATACGCAGTATTTT
>NA|TRBJ1-2|NA|TRBV9|15
CASSARTEGHYGYTF
TGTGCCAGCAGCGCCCGGACAGAGGGGCACTATGGCTACACCTTC
>NA|TRBJ1-1|NA|TRBV12-5|13
CASAPVPGTEAFF
TGTGCTAGTGCCCCCGTCCCCGGCACTGAAGCTTTCTTT
>NA|TRBJ1-1|NA|TRBV30|12
CAWAQGGTEAFF
TGTGCCTGGGCACAGGGAGGGACTGAAGCTTTCTTT
>NA|TRBJ1-5|NA|TRBV2|16
CASSEYQLSTDQPQHF
TGTGCCAGCAGTGAATACCAGTTGTCGACGGATCAGCCCCAGCATTTT
>NA|TRBJ2-3|TRBD1|TRBV5-8|16
CASSPNRDRATDTQYF
TGTGCCAGCAGCCCAAACCGGGACAGGGCTACAGATACGCAGTATTTT
>NA|TRBJ1-5|NA|TRBV4-1|15
CASSQDLDKTQPQHF
TGCGCCAGCAGCCAAGATCTGGACAAGACGCAGCCCCAGCATTTT
>NA|TRBJ2-7|TRBD1|TRBV2|14
CASSDPPGGGEQYF
TGTGCCAGCAGTGATCCTCCAGGGGGCGGCGAGCAGTACTTC
>NA|TRBJ2-1|TRBD2|TRBV6-5|13
CASSGGDNNEQFF
TGTGCCAGCAGCGGGGGGGATAACAATGAGCAGTTCTTC
>NA|TRBJ1-6|NA|TRBV7-6|15
CASSLRGADNSPLHF
TGTGCCAGCAGCTTACGGGGGGCCGACAATTCACCCCTCCACTTT
>NA|TRBJ1-1|NA|TRBV25-1|15
CASSESRGKTGEAFF
TGTGCCAGCAGTGAATCCCGTGGGAAGACAGGTGAAGCTTTCTTT
>NA|TRBJ1-6|NA|TRBV5-1|16
CASSGEGGHVNSPLHF
TGCGCCAGCAGCGGCGAGGGAGGGCACGTTAATTCACCCCTCCACTTT
>NA|TRBJ2-3|NA|TRBV9|16
CASSYGSRGSTDTQYF
TGTGCCAGCAGCTACGGGTCCCGCGGGAGCACAGATACGCAGTATTTT
>NA|TRBJ2-1|TRBD2|TRBV5-1|17
CASSLAVSGDPYNEQFF
TGCGCCAGCAGCTTGGCGGTTAGCGGGGACCCGTACAATGAGCAGTTCTTC
>NA|TRBJ1-2|NA|TRBV5-1|14
CASSLERANYGYTF
TGCGCCAGCAGCTTGGAGAGGGCTAACTATGGCTACACCTTC
>once|TRBJ1-4|NA|TRBV19|14
CASSIQGRNEKLFF
TGTGCCAGTAGTATTCAGGGGAGGAATGAAAAACTGTTTTTT
>NA|TRBJ1-5|NA|TRBV7-8|13
CASSLGSTQPQHF
TGTGCCAGCAGCTTAGGTTCGACTCAGCCCCAGCATTTT
>NA|TRBJ1-1|NA|TRBV18|13
CASSPPQGTEAFF
TGTGCCAGCTCACCACCCCAGGGGACTGAAGCTTTCTTT
>NA|TRBJ1-1|NA|TRBV6-5|14
CASSPNTILDEAFF
TGTGCCAGCAGTCCTAACACGATACTCGACGAAGCTTTCTTT
>NA|TRBJ2-3|TRBD2|TRBV5-4|19
CASSLGGLAGGTSTDTQYF
TGTGCCAGCAGCTTGGGGGGACTAGCGGGGGGCACCTCCACAGATACGCAGTATTTT
>NA|TRBJ2-3|NA|TRBV20-1|11
CSANIEDTQYF
TGCAGTGCGAACATAGAGGATACGCAGTATTTT
>once|TRBJ2-7|TRBD2|TRBV6-6|14
CASRKAGVSYEQYF
TGTGCCAGCAGAAAAGCGGGGGTCTCCTACGAGCAGTACTTC
>NA|TRBJ2-1|NA|TRBV5-1|17
CASSLYGTPPSYNEQFF
TGCGCCAGCAGCTTGTATGGGACCCCTCCCTCCTACAATGAGCAGTTCTTC
>NA|TRBJ2-7|TRBD1|TRBV5-1|13
CASSLTGDYEQYF
TGCGCCAGCAGCTTAACAGGGGATTACGAGCAGTACTTC
>NA|TRBJ1-1|NA|TRBV6-4|14
CASSEGGKFAEAFF
TGTGCCAGCAGTGAAGGGGGGAAATTCGCTGAAGCTTTCTTT
>NA|TRBJ1-6|TRBD1|TRBV19|16
CASSTAQGAGDSPLHF
TGTGCCAGTAGTACCGCTCAGGGGGCGGGAGATTCACCCCTCCACTTT
>NA|TRBJ1-4|NA|TRBV7-2|15
CASSPQRGGGEKLFF
TGTGCCAGCAGCCCTCAGCGCGGGGGAGGGGAAAAACTGTTTTTT
>NA|TRBJ2-3|NA|TRBV3-1/TRBV3-2|16
CASSQSRAVITDTQYF
TGTGCCAGCAGCCAATCCAGGGCGGTGATCACAGATACGCAGTATTTT
>NA|TRBJ1-2|NA|TRBV24-1|14
CATSGSPPNYGYTF
TGTGCCACCAGTGGCAGCCCCCCAAACTATGGCTACACCTTC
>NA|TRBJ2-3|NA|TRBV7-2|12
CASSPGGVTQYF
TGTGCCAGCAGTCCTGGAGGGGTAACGCAGTATTTT
>NA|TRBJ2-2|TRBD1|TRBV6-5|15
CASTRDRGIAGELFF
TGTGCCAGCACACGGGACAGGGGAATAGCCGGGGAGCTGTTTTTT
>NA|TRBJ1-5|NA|TRBV2|13
CASSELGNQPQHF
TGTGCCAGCAGTGAGTTGGGCAATCAGCCCCAGCATTTT
>NA|TRBJ2-1|NA|TRBV4-2|13
CASSPGDNNEQFF
TGTGCCAGCAGCCCCGGGGATAACAATGAGCAGTTCTTC
>NA|TRBJ2-3|TRBD2|TRBV7-2|16
CASRRTSGVGVDTQYF
TGTGCCAGCAGGCGGACTAGCGGAGTGGGTGTGGATACGCAGTATTTT